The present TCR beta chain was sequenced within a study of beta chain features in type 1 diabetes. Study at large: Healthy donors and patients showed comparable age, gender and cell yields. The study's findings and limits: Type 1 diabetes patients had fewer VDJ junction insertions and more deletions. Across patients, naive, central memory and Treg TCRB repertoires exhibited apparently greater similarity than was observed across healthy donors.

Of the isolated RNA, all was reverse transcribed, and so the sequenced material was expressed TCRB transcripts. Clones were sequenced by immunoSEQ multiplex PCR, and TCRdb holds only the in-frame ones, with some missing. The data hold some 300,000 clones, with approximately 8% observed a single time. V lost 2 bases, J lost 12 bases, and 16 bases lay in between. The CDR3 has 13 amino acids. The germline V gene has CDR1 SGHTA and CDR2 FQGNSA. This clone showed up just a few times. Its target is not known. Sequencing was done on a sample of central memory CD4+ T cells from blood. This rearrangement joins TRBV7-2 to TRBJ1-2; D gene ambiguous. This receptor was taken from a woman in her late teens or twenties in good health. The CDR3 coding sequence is TGTGCCAGCAGCTTAACGCCCAAGTCCGGCGACACCTTC. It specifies CASSLTPKSGDTF.